This record covers a single TCR beta chain. This entry belongs to a study of blood T cell repertoires in COVID-19. Study at large: The United States, Italy and Spain provided the acute and convalescent COVID-19 samples.

Germline CDR1 SGHRS, CDR2 YFSETQ. Trimming removed 0 bases from V and 3 bases from J; junction bases left unmatched: 2. The CDR3 totals 14 residues. In the study's own analysis: It was from reference gene primer amplification that nucleated cell counts were estimated. Produced via immunoSEQ multiplex PCR; TCRdb's table is partial and in-frame only. That table supplies the V and J calls and clone size; D and trimming were determined from the DNA. The data show about 140,000 clones, 87% seen once. The cohort comprised adults aged 18 to 89 years residing in around 25 US areas. Recovery meant two consecutive negative NP/OP PCR tests, professional clearance, or resolved symptoms.

This clonotype was obtained from a man aged 60-69 years who had recovered from COVID-19. The chain carries TRBV5-1 and TRBJ2-5, with 7 bases aligning to TRBD1. The sequenced material came from PBMCs or T cells enriched from blood (not recorded which). CDR3 in DNA: TGCGCCAGCAGCTTGGCCGGGACAGAAGAGACCCAGTACTTC. Amino acids: CASSLAGTEETQYF.